The 24 T cell receptor beta chains below come from one sample, sequenced in a study of memory CD4+ T cells and cytomegalovirus serostatus. Single viable CD3+CD4+CD8-CD45RO+ cells were sorted as the memory CD4+ T cells. Repertoires were generated with immunoSEQ multiplex PCR, while TCRdb's copy carries only in-frame clones and drops some. The sample includes around 53,000 clones, roughly 80% seen only once; the top ten take 0.65% to 0.9%. Sequencing input: memory CD4+ T cells from blood. These receptors were taken from an adult in good health and CMV-seronegative.

V usage is TRBV19 and J usage is TRBJ1-4, with a possible D match to TRBD1 (5 bases). CDR3 length: 15 amino acids. Germline CDR1 LNHDA, CDR2 SQIVND (reference sequence). V dropped 4 bases and J dropped 5 bases, with 14 bases sitting between them. The chain's CDR3 is CASSTPKGNNEKLFF. CDR3 nucleotide sequence: TGTGCCAGTAGTACCCCTAAGGGGAACAATGAAAAACTGTTTTTT.

The chain carries TRBV29-1 and TRBJ1-1; D is perhaps TRBD1 (6 bases). This CDR3 contains 15 residues. Looked up from germline, CDR1 is SQVTM and CDR2 is ANQGSEA. Trimming shortened V by 4 bases and J by 5 bases, and 20 bases separated the two germline ends. The CDR3 reads CSVGGGLGRKTEAFF. In DNA form, the CDR3 reads TGCAGCGTTGGGGGGGGGCTAGGGCGCAAGACTGAAGCTTTCTTT.

The chain is built from TRBV19 and TRBJ1-3; D is possibly TRBD1 (5 bases). Per the germline V gene, CDR1 is LNHDA and CDR2 is SQIVND (reference sequence). There are 13 residues in the CDR3. Trimming shortened V by 5 bases and J by 4 bases, and 9 bases separated the two germline ends. In DNA, the CDR3 is TGTGCCAGTAGTGAGACAGCCGGAAACACCATATATTTT. This translates into CASSETAGNTIYF.

V gene TRBV18 combines with J gene TRBJ1-1, with TRBD1 as a possible D gene (6 bases). This CDR3 is built from 15 residues. CDR1 and CDR2 from the germline V gene are KGHSH and LQKENI. V shed 3 bases and J shed 4 bases, with 15 bases lying between them. CDR3 in amino acids: CASSPTGNGGTEAFF. The CDR3 DNA reads as TGTGCCAGCTCACCTACAGGGAATGGCGGCACTGAAGCTTTCTTT. Together with reference TRBV18 and TRBJ1-1, the CDR3 gives the full variable domain: NAGVMQNPRHLVRRRGQEARLRCSPMKGHSHVYWYRQLPEEGLKFMVYLQKENIIDESGMPKERFSAEFPKEGPSILRIQQVVRGDSAAYFCASSPTGNGGTEAFFGQGTRLTVV.

This clone was observed a handful of times. The chain uses TRBV7-2 and TRBJ2-4, with D perhaps TRBD2 (5 bases). There are 16 residues in the CDR3. V was trimmed by 4 bases and J by 0 bases, leaving 13 bases between them. Germline V gene data show CDR1 as SGHTA and CDR2 as FQGNSA. This chain's CDR3 is CASSSRTGLAKNIQYF. DNA for the CDR3: TGTGCCAGCAGCTCCCGGACCGGACTAGCCAAAAACATTCAGTACTTC. Full variable domain (rest looked up from reference TRBV7-2 and TRBJ2-4): GAGVSQSPSNKVTEKGKDVELRCDPISGHTALYWYRQSLGQGLEFLIYFQGNSAPDKSGLPSDRFSAERTGGSVSTLTIQRTQQEDSAVYLCASSSRTGLAKNIQYFGAGTRLSVL.

This clone was detected once. This chain joins TRBV5-1 and TRBJ2-7; perhaps TRBD2 as D (5 bases). Germline V gives CDR1 SGHRS, CDR2 YFSETQ. The length of the CDR3 is 16 residues. Trimming cost V 5 bases and J 6 bases, with 24 bases left between them. CDR3 region: CASRSRTGSSLGEQYF. Here the CDR3 DNA reads TGCGCCAGCAGGTCCAGGACGGGGTCGTCTCTTGGCGAGCAGTACTTC.

The V gene is TRBV19, the J gene TRBJ2-6; 15 positions match TRBD2. V lost 3 bases, J lost 0 bases, and 3 bases stayed unmatched. Germline loops: CDR1 LNHDA, CDR2 SQIVND (reference sequence). The CDR3 length is 19 residues. The CDR3 nucleotides are TGTGCCAGTAGTATCGGACTAGCGGGGGGGCACTCTGGGGCCAACGTCCTGACTTTC. Amino acid sequence: CASSIGLAGGHSGANVLTF.

The V and J genes are TRBV5-5 and TRBJ1-5, with no clear D. The CDR3 covers 13 residues. V lost 1 base to trimming and J lost 3 bases, with 5 bases between them. Germline CDR1 SGHKS, CDR2 YYEKEE (reference sequence). The CDR3 sequence is CASSLYINQPQHF. The DNA of the CDR3 is TGTGCCAGCAGCTTGTATATCAATCAGCCCCAGCATTTT.

This chain links TRBV30 with TRBJ2-3; D is uncertain. Trimming took 0 bases from V and 9 from J, leaving 13 bases between them. The germline gives CDR1 GTSNPN, CDR2 SVGIG (reference sequence). This CDR3 contains 13 residues. The CDR3 spells CAWSVPPGYTQYF. Here the CDR3 DNA reads TGTGCCTGGAGTGTACCCCCCGGATACACGCAGTATTTT.

V is TRBV7-3 and J is TRBJ1-1; 9 bases map to TRBD1. V was pared by 2 bases and J by 10 bases, with 11 bases of the junction left unmatched. In germline, CDR1 is SGHTA, CDR2 FQGTGA. The CDR3 loop spans 15 amino acids. This CDR3 is CASSLSSRGQGPAFF. CDR3 bases: TGTGCCAGCAGCTTATCATCTAGGGGACAGGGCCCAGCTTTCTTT.

The chain couples TRBV5-5 to TRBJ2-7; the D is unclear. This CDR3 region has 14 residues. V lost 4 bases, J lost 2 bases, and 13 bases lay in between. Germline V gives CDR1 SGHKS, CDR2 YYEKEE (reference sequence). The CDR3 loop reads CASSQTDRAYEQYF. In DNA form, the CDR3 reads TGTGCCAGCAGCCAGACGGACCGGGCCTACGAGCAGTACTTC.

The genes are TRBV5-1 and TRBJ1-1; D ambiguous. This CDR3 region has 13 residues. Per germline, CDR1 SGHRS and CDR2 YFSETQ. Trimming stripped 0 bases from V and 1 base from J, with 4 bases between. CDR3 sequence: CASSLGGNTEAFF. CDR3 in DNA: TGCGCCAGCAGCTTGGGAGGGAACACTGAAGCTTTCTTT.

V usage is TRBV18 and J usage is TRBJ1-1; 7 bases match TRBD1. Trimming removed 2 bases from V and 1 base from J; junction bases left unmatched: 7. The CDR3 has 16 amino acids. Germline CDR1 KGHSH, CDR2 LQKENI. The CDR3 spells CASSPTRDRRNTEAFF. In DNA form, the CDR3 reads TGTGCCAGCTCACCAACTCGGGACAGAAGGAACACTGAAGCTTTCTTT.

The chain uses TRBV5-6 and TRBJ2-1, with 11 bases identical to TRBD2. The ends lost 5 bases at V and 7 bases at J; junction bases unmatched: 8. The CDR3 is 15 residues long. Germline CDR1 SGHDT, CDR2 YYEEEE. CDR3 amino acids: CASSRASGRINEQFF. CDR3 bases: TGTGCCAGCAGTAGGGCTAGCGGGAGGATAAATGAGCAGTTCTTC.

The sample holds a few counts of this clone. At the DNA level, this CDR3 is encoded by other sequences in the same sample as well. V is TRBV5-1 and J is TRBJ2-3; TRBD2 is a possible D gene (7 bases). Per germline, CDR1 SGHRS and CDR2 YFSETQ. CDR3 length: 14 residues. V was cut by 4 bases and J by 5 bases, with 14 bases left in between. The CDR3 nucleotides are TGCGCCAGCAGCCTGGGAGGGGGTTTAGATACGCAGTATTTT. Encoded protein: CASSLGGGLDTQYF.

CDR3 amino acids: CASSYSGAGLTDTQYF. For the CDR3, the DNA is TGTGCCAGCAGTTACTCGGGGGCCGGACTCACAGATACGCAGTATTTT. V and J are TRBV6-5 and TRBJ2-3; D might be TRBD1 (6 bases). V was pared by 0 bases and J by 2 bases, with 12 bases between. Germline CDR1 reads MNHEY; CDR2 reads SVGAGI. The CDR3 is 16 residues long.

The V call is TRBV7-8, the J call TRBJ1-2; TRBD1 aligns across 8 bases. Germline V gives CDR1 SGHVS, CDR2 FQNEAQ. CDR3 length: 13 residues. V dropped 3 bases and J dropped 8; count of bases not matched to a gene: 5. CDR3: CASSLDRVRGYTF. Here the CDR3 DNA reads TGTGCCAGCAGCTTGGACAGGGTGCGAGGCTACACCTTC.

CDR3 nucleotide sequence: TGTGCCATCAGTGACACGTCACGGGACAGATATGGCTACACCTTC. This gives the protein CAISDTSRDRYGYTF. The chain has TRBV10-3 and TRBJ1-2, with 7 bases that match TRBD1. CDR1 is ENHRY and CDR2 is SYGVKD in the germline V gene. This CDR3 spans 15 amino acids. Trimming at V came to 3 bases and at J to 5 bases, leaving 9 bases not matched to a gene.

The V gene is TRBV29-1, the J gene TRBJ2-1, with 13 nucleotides matching TRBD2. Germline CDR1 and CDR2: SQVTM and ANQGSEA. V trimming: 8 bases; J trimming: 4 bases; junction bases outside the gene matches: 2. This CDR3 has 13 amino acids. The CDR3 is CSLGLAGYNEQFF. In DNA, the CDR3 is TGCAGCCTGGGACTAGCGGGATACAATGAGCAGTTCTTC.

The CDR3 loop is CASSMGGQDGIQYF. CDR3 nucleotides: TGTGCCAGTAGTATGGGTGGACAGGACGGCATTCAGTACTTC. J is TRBJ2-4 and V is TRBV19; 7 positions match TRBD1. The CDR3 extends over 14 amino acids. Losses at the gene ends were 3 bases for V and 9 bases for J; bases not matched to a gene: 8. Germline CDR1 reads LNHDA; CDR2 reads SQIVND (reference sequence).

V usage is TRBV28 and J usage is TRBJ1-4; D unclear. This CDR3 region has 14 residues. Germline V gives CDR1 MDHEN, CDR2 SYDVKM. V was pared by 6 bases and J by 8 bases, with 16 bases between. In nucleotides, the CDR3 is TGTGCCAGCAGCCAGTCCCTTATTGGAGAAAAACTGTTTTTT. It yields the protein CASSQSLIGEKLFF.

The rearrangement uses TRBV7-9 and TRBJ2-3; D assignment may be TRBD1 or TRBD2 (5 bases each). The CDR3 spans 14 residues. Germline loops: CDR1 SEHNR, CDR2 FQNEAQ (reference sequence). V dropped 5 bases and J dropped 9 bases, with 18 bases sitting between them. CDR3 nucleotides: TGTGCCAGCAGCCCGAGGGGCGACCGGCAAACGCAGTATTTT. It yields the protein CASSPRGDRQTQYF.

V is TRBV28 and J is TRBJ2-5, with 9 nucleotides matching TRBD1. CDR1 is MDHEN and CDR2 is SYDVKM in the germline V gene. The V gene end was trimmed by 4 bases and the J gene end by 4 bases; junction bases not matched to a gene: 10. There are 16 residues in the CDR3. CDR3 DNA sequence: TGTGCCAGCAGTTCCCCGACAGGGGGGGTGGGAGAGACCCAGTACTTC. It encodes CASSSPTGGVGETQYF.

A few counts support this clone. The V call is TRBV13, the J call TRBJ1-1, with D unclear. V lost 6 bases and J 5 bases, leaving 13 bases between the germline ends. Germline CDR1 is PRHDT and CDR2 is FYEKMQ (reference sequence). This CDR3 is 13 amino acids long. CDR3 sequence: CASSPPRGTEAFF. The CDR3 DNA sequence: TGTGCCAGCAGTCCTCCCCGTGGGACTGAAGCTTTCTTT.